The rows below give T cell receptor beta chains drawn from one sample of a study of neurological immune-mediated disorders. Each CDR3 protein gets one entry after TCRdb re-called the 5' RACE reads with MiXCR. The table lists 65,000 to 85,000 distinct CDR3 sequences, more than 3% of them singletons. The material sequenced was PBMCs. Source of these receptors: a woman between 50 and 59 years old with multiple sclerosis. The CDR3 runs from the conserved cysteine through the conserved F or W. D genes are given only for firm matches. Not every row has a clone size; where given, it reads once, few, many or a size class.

CDR3nt: TGTGCCAGCTCACGGTCGACGGTCACTGAAGCTTTCTTT
CDR3aa: CASSRSTVTEAFF
d_gene: -
v_gene: TRBV18
abundance: few
j_gene: TRBJ1-1

CDR3nt: TGCGCCAGCAGCTTGGATCTAGCGGGAGGGCCCTACGAGCAGTACTTC
CDR3aa: CASSLDLAGGPYEQYF
d_gene: TRBD2
v_gene: TRBV5-1
abundance: many
j_gene: TRBJ2-7

CDR3nt: TGCGCCAGCAGCAGCCCGGGACGGGGAAATGAGCAGTTCTTC
CDR3aa: CASSSPGRGNEQFF
d_gene: -
v_gene: TRBV4-1
abundance: many
j_gene: TRBJ2-1

CDR3nt: TGCAGTGCTAGAGTTCGGGGGGCGGGCGAGCAGTACTTC
CDR3aa: CSARVRGAGEQYF
d_gene: -
v_gene: TRBV20-1
abundance: many
j_gene: TRBJ2-7

CDR3nt: TGTGCCAGCAGCTCTACGAGGGGGACTGAAGCTTTCTTT
CDR3aa: CASSSTRGTEAFF
d_gene: -
v_gene: TRBV7-2
abundance: many
j_gene: TRBJ1-1

CDR3nt: TGCAGTGGCTCCCCAGGCGGTCAGCCCCAGCATTTT
CDR3aa: CSGSPGGQPQHF
d_gene: -
v_gene: TRBV20-1
abundance: many
j_gene: TRBJ1-5

CDR3nt: TGTGCCAGCAGGGAGGGTAGTGAGCAGTTCTTC
CDR3aa: CASREGSEQFF
d_gene: -
v_gene: TRBV12-3/TRBV12-4
abundance: many
j_gene: TRBJ2-1

CDR3nt: TGTGCCAGCAGTGAAGGCAGCGGGGTCTCCTACGAGCAGTACTTC
CDR3aa: CASSEGSGVSYEQYF
d_gene: TRBD2
v_gene: TRBV2
abundance: many
j_gene: TRBJ2-7

CDR3nt: TGCGCCAGCAGCGACGGACAGGGGAACACTGAAGCTTTCTTT
CDR3aa: CASSDGQGNTEAFF
d_gene: TRBD1
v_gene: TRBV5-1
abundance: many
j_gene: TRBJ1-1

CDR3nt: TGTGCCACCTCTCGTGGCTCTGGGGCCAACGTCCTGACTTTC
CDR3aa: CATSRGSGANVLTF
d_gene: -
v_gene: TRBV11-2
abundance: many
j_gene: TRBJ2-6

CDR3nt: TGCAGTGCTGGCCGGGACAGGGTTGGAGAAAAACTGTTTTTT
CDR3aa: CSAGRDRVGEKLFF
d_gene: TRBD1
v_gene: TRBV20-1
abundance: many
j_gene: TRBJ1-4

CDR3nt: TGCAGTGCTAGAATCGGGGGTTTTCAGCCCCAGCATTTT
CDR3aa: CSARIGGFQPQHF
d_gene: -
v_gene: TRBV20-1
abundance: few
j_gene: TRBJ1-5

CDR3nt: TGTGCCAGCAGCCAAGCCGGGAGGGCCGACGAGCAGTACTTC
CDR3aa: CASSQAGRADEQYF
d_gene: TRBD2
v_gene: TRBV4-2
abundance: few
j_gene: TRBJ2-7

CDR3nt: TGTGCCAGCACCGACCGTCGGGCGGGGGATGGAGATACGCAGTATTTT
CDR3aa: CASTDRRAGDGDTQYF
d_gene: TRBD2
v_gene: TRBV6-2/TRBV6-3
abundance: many
j_gene: TRBJ2-3

CDR3nt: TGTGCCACCAGTGGCGGAGGGAGCGGGAGTAAGGGGGAGACCCAGTACTTC
CDR3aa: CATSGGGSGSKGETQYF
d_gene: TRBD2
v_gene: TRBV24-1
abundance: many
j_gene: TRBJ2-5

CDR3nt: TGCAGTGCTAGAGTTTCGGGGGCGGGTGGCTACACCTTC
CDR3aa: CSARVSGAGGYTF
d_gene: -
v_gene: TRBV20-1
abundance: many
j_gene: TRBJ1-2

CDR3nt: TGTGCCAGCAGTTTATATTGGGGGGGCGTCGACACCGGGGAGCTGTTTTTT
CDR3aa: CASSLYWGGVDTGELFF
d_gene: -
v_gene: TRBV28
abundance: many
j_gene: TRBJ2-2

CDR3nt: TGTGCCAGCAGCAAAGAACCCTTCCGGGCTAACATCCCTCGGGGCAATCAGCCCCAGCATTTT
CDR3aa: CASSKEPFRANIPRGNQPQHF
d_gene: -
v_gene: TRBV21-1
abundance: many
j_gene: TRBJ1-5

CDR3nt: TGTGCCACCAGTGATTATGGCGCCCGGAAGTTCTTC
CDR3aa: CATSDYGARKFF
d_gene: -
v_gene: TRBV24-1
abundance: -
j_gene: TRBJ2-1

CDR3nt: TGTGCCAGCAGCCGGACCCAACCTGAAGCTTTCTTT
CDR3aa: CASSRTQPEAFF
d_gene: -
v_gene: TRBV7-2
abundance: many
j_gene: TRBJ1-1

CDR3nt: TGTGCCAGCAGTGACTCCCCGAGCGGTTACAATGAGCAGTTCTTC
CDR3aa: CASSDSPSGYNEQFF
d_gene: -
v_gene: TRBV6-4
abundance: many
j_gene: TRBJ2-1

CDR3nt: TGTGCCAGCAGCTTCTTCCCTTTGAACACTGAAGCTTTCTTT
CDR3aa: CASSFFPLNTEAFF
d_gene: -
v_gene: TRBV11-3
abundance: -
j_gene: TRBJ1-1

CDR3nt: TGTGCCAGCAGCCTCCAGGGGACTAGCGGGAGTCTACTGGATACGCAGTATTTT
CDR3aa: CASSLQGTSGSLLDTQYF
d_gene: TRBD2
v_gene: TRBV7-3
abundance: -
j_gene: TRBJ2-3

CDR3nt: TGTGCCAGCAGCCGGGACCTTTACACCGGGGAGCTGTTTTTT
CDR3aa: CASSRDLYTGELFF
d_gene: -
v_gene: TRBV7-2
abundance: few
j_gene: TRBJ2-2

CDR3nt: TGTGCCATCAGTGATCTACAGGGGGCGGATCAGCCCCAGCATTTT
CDR3aa: CAISDLQGADQPQHF
d_gene: TRBD1
v_gene: TRBV10-3
abundance: many
j_gene: TRBJ1-5

CDR3nt: TGTGCCAGCAGTTCCTCGACGTCTTATAGCAATCAGCCCCAGCATTTT
CDR3aa: CASSSSTSYSNQPQHF
d_gene: -
v_gene: TRBV28
abundance: many
j_gene: TRBJ1-5

CDR3nt: TGTGCCAGCAGTTTAAATAGGGGCTATGGCTACACCTTC
CDR3aa: CASSLNRGYGYTF
d_gene: -
v_gene: TRBV12-3/TRBV12-4
abundance: many
j_gene: TRBJ1-2

CDR3nt: TGCGCCAGCAGAACCAACGCGGGAGGGGGAGAGACCCAGTACTTC
CDR3aa: CASRTNAGGGETQYF
d_gene: TRBD2
v_gene: TRBV5-1
abundance: few
j_gene: TRBJ2-5

CDR3nt: TGTGCCAGCAGCGATGACTGGGGTCGTTCCTACGAGCAGTACTTC
CDR3aa: CASSDDWGRSYEQYF
d_gene: -
v_gene: TRBV6-2/TRBV6-3
abundance: -
j_gene: TRBJ2-7

CDR3nt: TGTGCCAGCAGCACATGGGTCCAGGGGAACACAGATACGCAGTATTTT
CDR3aa: CASSTWVQGNTDTQYF
d_gene: -
v_gene: TRBV9
abundance: many
j_gene: TRBJ2-3

CDR3nt: TGCAGTGCTAGCGCCCTTAAGGCTGAAGCTTTCTTT
CDR3aa: CSASALKAEAFF
d_gene: -
v_gene: TRBV20-1
abundance: many
j_gene: TRBJ1-1

CDR3nt: TGCAGTGCTATTGGAGAAGGGGTTAGCCAAACCTACAATGAGCAGTTCTTC
CDR3aa: CSAIGEGVSQTYNEQFF
d_gene: -
v_gene: TRBV20-1
abundance: many
j_gene: TRBJ2-1

CDR3nt: TGTGCCAGCAGCAAGCGGACCGAACCTGGTAGGGAGCAGTTCTTC
CDR3aa: CASSKRTEPGREQFF
d_gene: -
v_gene: TRBV9
abundance: many
j_gene: TRBJ2-1

CDR3nt: TGTGCCAGCAGTGAACTCACAGATACGCAGTATTTT
CDR3aa: CASSELTDTQYF
d_gene: -
v_gene: TRBV2
abundance: many
j_gene: TRBJ2-3

CDR3nt: TGCAGTGCTAGAGATCTTACAGGCGAATTCGCGAACACCGGGGAGCTGTTTTTT
CDR3aa: CSARDLTGEFANTGELFF
d_gene: -
v_gene: TRBV20-1
abundance: many
j_gene: TRBJ2-2

CDR3nt: TGTGCCAGCAGCTTAGCGGTCAGGGGAAATTCAACCCTCAACTTT
CDR3aa: CASSLAVRGNSTLNF
d_gene: -
v_gene: TRBV7-2
abundance: -
j_gene: TRBJ1-6

CDR3nt: TGCGCCAGCAGCTTGCAGGGTTACAGCGGGGAGCTGTTTTTT
CDR3aa: CASSLQGYSGELFF
d_gene: -
v_gene: TRBV5-1
abundance: many
j_gene: TRBJ2-2

CDR3nt: TGTGCCAGCAGCCTCGGAGGGCTAGGTGGGGCCAACGTCCTGACTTTC
CDR3aa: CASSLGGLGGANVLTF
d_gene: -
v_gene: TRBV28
abundance: many
j_gene: TRBJ2-6

CDR3nt: TGTGCCAGCAGAAACAAGGGCAGCCTCTTAGCCAAAAACATTCAGTACTTC
CDR3aa: CASRNKGSLLAKNIQYF
d_gene: -
v_gene: TRBV6-6
abundance: many
j_gene: TRBJ2-4

CDR3nt: TGTGCCAGCAGTCAACCGGGACAGGGCCATGGCTACACCTTC
CDR3aa: CASSQPGQGHGYTF
d_gene: TRBD1
v_gene: TRBV27
abundance: many
j_gene: TRBJ1-2

CDR3nt: TGCAGTGCTGGCAGGGATTACAATGAGCAGTTCTTC
CDR3aa: CSAGRDYNEQFF
d_gene: -
v_gene: TRBV20-1
abundance: many
j_gene: TRBJ2-1

CDR3nt: TGCAGTGCCCTCCCGGGACACCAGCAGTTCTTC
CDR3aa: CSALPGHQQFF
d_gene: -
v_gene: TRBV20-1
abundance: many
j_gene: TRBJ2-1

CDR3nt: TGTGCCAGCAGTTATACAGGGGGCCGGAATCAGCCCCAGCATTTT
CDR3aa: CASSYTGGRNQPQHF
d_gene: TRBD1
v_gene: TRBV28
abundance: many
j_gene: TRBJ1-5

CDR3nt: TGTGCCAGTAGTATGGGGAATAGCAATCAGCCCCAGCATTTT
CDR3aa: CASSMGNSNQPQHF
d_gene: -
v_gene: TRBV19
abundance: many
j_gene: TRBJ1-5

CDR3nt: TGTGCCAGCAGCCGGGGACAGACAAATGAAAAACTGTTTTTT
CDR3aa: CASSRGQTNEKLFF
d_gene: TRBD1
v_gene: TRBV12-3/TRBV12-4
abundance: medium-sized
j_gene: TRBJ1-4

CDR3nt: TGCGCCAGCAGCTTAGGCCGCTTTAATTCACCCCTCCACTTT
CDR3aa: CASSLGRFNSPLHF
d_gene: -
v_gene: TRBV5-1
abundance: many
j_gene: TRBJ1-6

CDR3nt: TGTGCCAAAGGGATCAAGCCAAATCAGCCCCAGCATTTT
CDR3aa: CAKGIKPNQPQHF
d_gene: -
v_gene: TRBV6-2/TRBV6-3
abundance: few
j_gene: TRBJ1-5